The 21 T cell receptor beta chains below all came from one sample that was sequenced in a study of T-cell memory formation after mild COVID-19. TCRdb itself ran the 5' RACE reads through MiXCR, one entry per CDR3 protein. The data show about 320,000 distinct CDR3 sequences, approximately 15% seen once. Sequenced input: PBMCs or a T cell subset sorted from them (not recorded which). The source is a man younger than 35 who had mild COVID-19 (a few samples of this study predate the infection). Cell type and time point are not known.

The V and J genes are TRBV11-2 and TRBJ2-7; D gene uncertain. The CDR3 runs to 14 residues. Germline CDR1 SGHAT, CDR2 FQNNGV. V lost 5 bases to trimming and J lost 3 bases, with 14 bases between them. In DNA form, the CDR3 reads TGTGCCAGCAGCCCCCGGACGGTCCACTACGAGCAGTACTTC. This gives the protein CASSPRTVHYEQYF.

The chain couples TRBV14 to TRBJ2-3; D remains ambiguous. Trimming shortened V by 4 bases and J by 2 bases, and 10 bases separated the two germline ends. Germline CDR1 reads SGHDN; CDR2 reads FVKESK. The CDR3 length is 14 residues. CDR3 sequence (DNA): TGTGCCAGCAGCCTATATGGACCCACAGATACGCAGTATTTT. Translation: CASSLYGPTDTQYF.

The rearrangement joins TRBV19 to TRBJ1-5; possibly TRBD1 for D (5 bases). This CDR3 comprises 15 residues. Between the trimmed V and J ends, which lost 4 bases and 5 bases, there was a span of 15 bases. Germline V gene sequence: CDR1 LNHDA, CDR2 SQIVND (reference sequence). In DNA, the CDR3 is TGTGCCAGTAGTAGCCTTCGGGGCGCAGATCAGCCCCAGCATTTT. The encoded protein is CASSSLRGADQPQHF.

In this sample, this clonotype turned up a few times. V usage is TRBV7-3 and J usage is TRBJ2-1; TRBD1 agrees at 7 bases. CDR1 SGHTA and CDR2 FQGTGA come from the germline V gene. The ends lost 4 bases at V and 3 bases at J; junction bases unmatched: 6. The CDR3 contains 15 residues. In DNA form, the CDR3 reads TGTGCCAGCAGCTCCCGGGACAGACACTACAATGAGCAGTTCTTC. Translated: CASSSRDRHYNEQFF.

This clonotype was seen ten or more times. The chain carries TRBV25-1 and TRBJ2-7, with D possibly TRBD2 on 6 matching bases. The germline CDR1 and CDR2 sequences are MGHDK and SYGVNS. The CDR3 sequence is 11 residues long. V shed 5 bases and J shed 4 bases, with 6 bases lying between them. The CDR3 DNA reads TGTGCCAGCAGTCGGGGGTACGAGCAGTACGTC. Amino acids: CASSRGYEQYV.

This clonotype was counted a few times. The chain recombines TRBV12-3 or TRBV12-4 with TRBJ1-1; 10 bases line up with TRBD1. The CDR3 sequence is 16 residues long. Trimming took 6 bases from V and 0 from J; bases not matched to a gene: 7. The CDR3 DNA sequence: TGTGCCAGCAGCCATGACAGGGGGCCCTTGAACACTGAAGCTTTCTTT. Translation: CASSHDRGPLNTEAFF.

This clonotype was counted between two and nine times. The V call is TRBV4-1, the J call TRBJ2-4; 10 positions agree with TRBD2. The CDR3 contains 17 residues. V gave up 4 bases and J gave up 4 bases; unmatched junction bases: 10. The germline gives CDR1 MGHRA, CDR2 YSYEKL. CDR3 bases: TGCGCCAGCAGCCCCAGGGAAGCAGCGGGGGGGAAAAACATTCAGTACTTC. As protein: CASSPREAAGGKNIQYF.

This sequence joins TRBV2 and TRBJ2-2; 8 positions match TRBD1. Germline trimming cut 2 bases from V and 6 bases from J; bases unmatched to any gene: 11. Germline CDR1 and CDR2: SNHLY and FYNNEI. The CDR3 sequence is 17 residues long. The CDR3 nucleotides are TGTGCCAGCAGTGAACGTACAGGGGGTTTTAACGCCGGGGAGCTGTTTTTT. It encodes CASSERTGGFNAGELFF.

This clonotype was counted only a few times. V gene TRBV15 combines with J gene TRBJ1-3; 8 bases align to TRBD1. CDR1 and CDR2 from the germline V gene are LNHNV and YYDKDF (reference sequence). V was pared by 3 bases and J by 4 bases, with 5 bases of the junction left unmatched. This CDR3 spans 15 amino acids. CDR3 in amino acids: CATSRDRASGNTIYF. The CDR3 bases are TGTGCCACCAGCAGGGACAGGGCCTCAGGAAACACCATATATTTT. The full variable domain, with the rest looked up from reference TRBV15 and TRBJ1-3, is DAMVIQNPRYQVTQFGKPVTLSCSQTLNHNVMYWYQQKSSQAPKLLFHYYDKDFNNEADTPDNFQSRRPNTSFCFLDIRSPGLGDTAMYLCATSRDRASGNTIYFGEGSWLTVV.

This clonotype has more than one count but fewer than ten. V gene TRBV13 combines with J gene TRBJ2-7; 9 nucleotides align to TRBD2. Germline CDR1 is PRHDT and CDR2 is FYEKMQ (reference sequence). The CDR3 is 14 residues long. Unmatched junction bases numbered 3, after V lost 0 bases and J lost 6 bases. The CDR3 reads CASSLGRLAAEQYF. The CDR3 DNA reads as TGTGCCAGCAGCTTAGGCCGACTAGCGGCCGAGCAGTACTTC. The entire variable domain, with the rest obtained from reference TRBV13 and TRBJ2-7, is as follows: AAGVIQSPRHLIKEKRETATLKCYPIPRHDTVYWYQQGPGQDPQFLISFYEKMQSDKGSIPDRFSAQQFSDYHSELNMSSLELGDSALYFCASSLGRLAAEQYFGPGTRLTVT.

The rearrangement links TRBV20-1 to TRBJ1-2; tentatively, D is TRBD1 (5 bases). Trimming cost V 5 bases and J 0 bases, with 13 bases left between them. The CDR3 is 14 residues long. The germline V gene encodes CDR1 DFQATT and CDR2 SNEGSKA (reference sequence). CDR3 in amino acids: CSARTGGTNYGYTF. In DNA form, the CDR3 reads TGCAGTGCTCGAACAGGAGGAACTAACTATGGCTACACCTTC.

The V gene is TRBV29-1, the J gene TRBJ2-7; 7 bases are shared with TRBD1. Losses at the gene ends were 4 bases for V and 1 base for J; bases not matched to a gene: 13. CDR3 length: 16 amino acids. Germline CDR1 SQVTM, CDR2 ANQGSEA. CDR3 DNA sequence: TGCAGCGTTGTGTCGATATCGGGACAGAATTCCTACGAGCAGTACGTC. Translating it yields CSVVSISGQNSYEQYV.

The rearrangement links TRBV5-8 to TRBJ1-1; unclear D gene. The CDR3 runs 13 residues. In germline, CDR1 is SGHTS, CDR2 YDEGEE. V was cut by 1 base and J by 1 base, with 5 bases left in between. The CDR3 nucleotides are TGTGCCAGCAGCTTGTTGGAGAACACTGAAGCTTTCTTT. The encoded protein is CASSLLENTEAFF.

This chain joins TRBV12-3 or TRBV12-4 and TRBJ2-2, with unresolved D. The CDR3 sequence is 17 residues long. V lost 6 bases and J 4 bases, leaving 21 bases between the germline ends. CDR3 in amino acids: CASSPFISVYFTGELFF. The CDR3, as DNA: TGTGCCAGCAGCCCGTTTATCAGTGTGTATTTCACCGGGGAGCTGTTTTTT.

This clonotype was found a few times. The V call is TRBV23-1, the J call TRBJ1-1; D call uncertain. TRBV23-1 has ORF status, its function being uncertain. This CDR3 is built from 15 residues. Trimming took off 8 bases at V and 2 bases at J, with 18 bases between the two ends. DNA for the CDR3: TGCGCCAGCCTACCAGGTGGAAGCCCCAACACTGAAGCTTTCTTT. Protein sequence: CASLPGGSPNTEAFF.

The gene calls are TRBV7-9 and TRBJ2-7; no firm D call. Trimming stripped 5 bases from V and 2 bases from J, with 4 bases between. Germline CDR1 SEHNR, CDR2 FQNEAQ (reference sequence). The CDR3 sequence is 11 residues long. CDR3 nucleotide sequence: TGTGCCAGCAGCATAACCTACGAGCAGTACTTC. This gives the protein CASSITYEQYF.

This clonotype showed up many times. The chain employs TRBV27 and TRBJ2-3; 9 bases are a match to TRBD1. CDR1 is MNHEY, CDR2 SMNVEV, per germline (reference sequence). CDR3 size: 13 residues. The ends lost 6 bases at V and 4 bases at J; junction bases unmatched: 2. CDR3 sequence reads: CASRDRGADTQYF. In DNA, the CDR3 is TGTGCCAGCAGGGACAGGGGAGCAGATACGCAGTATTTT.

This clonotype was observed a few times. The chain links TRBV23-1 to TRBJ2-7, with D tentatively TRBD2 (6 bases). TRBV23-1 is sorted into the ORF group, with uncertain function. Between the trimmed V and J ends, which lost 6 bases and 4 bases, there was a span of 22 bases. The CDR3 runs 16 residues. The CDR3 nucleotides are TGCGCCAGCAGAGCCGTGTTCGCGGGACGGAGTTACGAGCAGTACGTC. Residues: CASRAVFAGRSYEQYV.

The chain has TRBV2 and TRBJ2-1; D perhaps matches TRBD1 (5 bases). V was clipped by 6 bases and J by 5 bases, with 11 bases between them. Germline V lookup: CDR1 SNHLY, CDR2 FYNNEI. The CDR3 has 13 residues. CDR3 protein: CASRVQGDNEQFF. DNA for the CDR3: TGTGCCAGCAGAGTTCAAGGGGACAATGAGCAGTTCTTC.

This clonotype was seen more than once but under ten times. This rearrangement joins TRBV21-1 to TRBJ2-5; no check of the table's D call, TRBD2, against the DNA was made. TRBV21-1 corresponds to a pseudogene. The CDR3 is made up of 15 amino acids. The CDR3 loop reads CASSRRKALQETQYF. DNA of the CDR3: TGTGCCAGCAGCAGACGAAAGGCCCTCCAAGAGACCCAGTACTTC.

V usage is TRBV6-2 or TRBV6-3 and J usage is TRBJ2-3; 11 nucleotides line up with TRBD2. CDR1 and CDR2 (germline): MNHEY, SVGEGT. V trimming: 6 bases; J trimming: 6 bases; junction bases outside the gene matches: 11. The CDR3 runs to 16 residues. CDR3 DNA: TGTGCCAGCAGCGACCGACTAGCGGGGTACCTCGATACGCAGTATTTT. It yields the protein CASSDRLAGYLDTQYF.